This T cell receptor beta chain was sequenced for a study of blood T cell repertoires in COVID-19. The wider study: T cells, B-cell-depleted T cells, or PBMCs provided the cDNA or gDNA that served as material.

V was clipped by 0 bases and J by 4 bases, with 15 bases between them. The CDR3 is made up of 16 amino acids. Germline loops: CDR1 LGHDT, CDR2 YNNKEL (reference sequence). Recovery meant two consecutive negative NP/OP PCR tests, professional clearance, or resolved symptoms. Only in-frame clones appear in the TCRdb table, and some are missing; sequencing was by immunoSEQ multiplex PCR. The table lists about 310,000 clones, about 87% of them singletons. The TCR was taken from a woman aged 18-30 years who had recovered from COVID-19. The source material was PBMCs or T cells enriched from blood (not recorded which). This chain uses TRBV3-1 (or the pseudogene TRBV3-2) with TRBJ1-1; D may be TRBD1 (5 bases). CDR3 amino acids: CASSQDLVVRATEAFF. The CDR3 DNA reads as TGTGCCAGCAGCCAAGATCTTGTGGTCAGGGCCACTGAAGCTTTCTTT.